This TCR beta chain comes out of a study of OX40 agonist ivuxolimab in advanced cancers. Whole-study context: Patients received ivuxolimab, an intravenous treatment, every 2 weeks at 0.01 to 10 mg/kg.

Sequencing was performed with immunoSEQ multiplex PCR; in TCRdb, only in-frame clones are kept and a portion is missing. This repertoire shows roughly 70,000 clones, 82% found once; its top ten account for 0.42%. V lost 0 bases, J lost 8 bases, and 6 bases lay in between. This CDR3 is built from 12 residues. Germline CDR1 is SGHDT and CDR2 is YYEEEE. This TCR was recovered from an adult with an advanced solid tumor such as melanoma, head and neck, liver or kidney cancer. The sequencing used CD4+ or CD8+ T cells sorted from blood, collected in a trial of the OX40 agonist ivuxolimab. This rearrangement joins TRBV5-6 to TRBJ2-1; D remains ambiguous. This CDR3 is CASSLAADEQFF. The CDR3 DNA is TGTGCCAGCAGCTTGGCGGCGGATGAGCAGTTCTTC.